A single sample is the source of the 21 T cell receptor beta chains below, sequenced in a study of regulatory T cells in long-lasting Graves disease. Library construction for TCR beta used iRepertoire HTBI primers and Arm-PCR of CDR3 regions. TCRdb redid the calling of the multiplex PCR reads with MiXCR, one entry per CDR3 protein. The sample includes 250,000 or so distinct CDR3 sequences, over 20% of them seen just once. The time point was: newly diagnosed GD, antithyroid drugs for less than 3 months. PBMCs provided the RNA from which the TCR library was made. The sample in question was peripheral blood mononuclear cells (PBMCs), obtained at new diagnosis, from a patient treated with antithyroid drugs. Receptor source: a female donor with Graves disease.

CDR3 amino acids: CASSGDSIYEQYF. The DNA for the CDR3 is TGTGCCAGCAGCGGGGACTCGATCTACGAGCAGTACTTC. The V and J genes are TRBV9 and TRBJ2-7; tentatively, D is TRBD2 (6 bases). The CDR3 sequence is 13 residues long. Trimming shortened V by 3 bases and J by 3 bases, and 10 bases separated the two germline ends. The germline V gene has CDR1 SGDLS and CDR2 YYNGEE.

This clonotype was seen more than once but under ten times. This sequence joins TRBV28 and TRBJ1-4; D not certain. Germline lookup yields CDR1 MDHEN and CDR2 SYDVKM. The CDR3 consists of 12 residues. With 4 bases removed from V and 7 bases from J, the gap between germline ends came to 7 bases. CDR3 in DNA: TGTGCCAGCAGTTCGAATACTGAAAAACTGTTTTTT. Protein: CASSSNTEKLFF.

This sequence joins TRBV19 and TRBJ1-4, with no clear D. CDR1 is LNHDA, CDR2 SQIVND, per germline (reference sequence). The CDR3 spans 11 residues. V lost 3 bases and J 7 bases, leaving 3 bases between the germline ends. Here the CDR3 reads CASSIGEKLFF. CDR3 DNA: TGTGCCAGTAGTATTGGTGAAAAACTGTTTTTT.

This clonotype was detected ten times or more. This chain connects TRBV11-2 to TRBJ2-1, with D perhaps matching TRBD1 (6 bases). The germline V gene has CDR1 SGHAT and CDR2 FQNNGV. This CDR3 has 12 residues. V lost 6 bases, J lost 10 bases, and 13 bases lay in between. The CDR3 DNA reads as TGTGCCAGCAGTAAGACAGGCGTCGAGCAGTTCTTC. Its translation is CASSKTGVEQFF.

In this sample, this clonotype turned up many times. The chain couples TRBV2 to TRBJ1-4; 8 nucleotides match TRBD1. Germline loops: CDR1 SNHLY, CDR2 FYNNEI. CDR3 length: 15 residues. V lost 6 bases and J lost 7; bases outside the gene matches: 10. CDR3 coding DNA: TGTGCCAGCAGGGTCGGACAGGGTTCTGGTGAAAAACTGTTTTTT. Translating gives CASRVGQGSGEKLFF. The full variable domain, completed using reference TRBV2 and TRBJ1-4, is EPEVTQTPSHQVTQMGQEVILRCVPISNHLYFYWYRQILGQKVEFLVSFYNNEISEKSEIFDDQFSVERPDGSNFTLKIRSTKLEDSAMYFCASRVGQGSGEKLFFGSGTQLSVL.

This clonotype occurred many times. The chain couples TRBV20-1 to TRBJ1-4; D gene uncertain. Trimming took 0 bases from V and 4 from J, leaving 12 bases between them. This CDR3 has 15 amino acids. Germline loops: CDR1 DFQATT, CDR2 SNEGSKA (reference sequence). DNA for the CDR3: TGCAGTGCTAGAGATCCGCGCCGGAATAATGAAAAACTGTTTTTT. Its translation is CSARDPRRNNEKLFF.

CDR3 in amino acids: CASRSGTEIVETQYF. CDR3 sequence (DNA): TGTGCCAGCAGGTCCGGGACAGAGATCGTCGAGACCCAGTACTTC. The rearrangement uses TRBV2 and TRBJ2-1; 7 bases match TRBD1. The DNA end favors TRBJ2-5, so the J call may be wrong. The CDR3 runs to 15 residues. Germline V lookup: CDR1 SNHLY, CDR2 FYNNEI.

This clonotype was detected ten times or more. As DNA, the CDR3 is TGTGCCAGCAGCTCAAACCACAGGGGTGCCTCCTACGAGCAGTACTTC. This gives the protein CASSSNHRGASYEQYF. J is TRBJ2-7 and V is TRBV3-1; 7 bases align to TRBD1. V was pared by 5 bases and J by 0 bases, with 10 bases of the junction left unmatched. Germline loops: CDR1 LGHDT, CDR2 YNNKEL (reference sequence). This CDR3 spans 16 amino acids.

This clonotype was picked up a small number of times. The chain couples TRBV20-1 to TRBJ2-1, with 7 nucleotides matching TRBD2. CDR3 length equals 16 residues. Trimming took 0 bases from V and 4 from J; bases not matched to a gene: 9. Germline CDR1 reads DFQATT; CDR2 reads SNEGSKA (reference sequence). CDR3 amino acids: CSARDWGGSSYNEQFF. The CDR3 DNA follows: TGCAGTGCTAGAGATTGGGGCGGGAGTAGTTACAATGAGCAGTTCTTC.

This clonotype showed up just once. This sequence joins TRBV4-2 and TRBJ2-1; the match to TRBD2 covers 14 bases. Germline loops: CDR1 LGHNA, CDR2 YNFKEQ. Trimming removed 0 bases from V and 15 bases from J; junction bases left unmatched: 4. This CDR3 is built from 14 residues. The CDR3: CASSQEGLAGAPFF. The CDR3, as DNA: TGTGCCAGCAGCCAAGAGGGACTAGCGGGGGCGCCGTTCTTC.

This clonotype occurred once. The chain is built from TRBV11-2 and TRBJ2-5, with 12 nucleotides matching TRBD2. The V gene end was trimmed by 0 bases and the J gene end by 10 bases; junction bases not matched to a gene: 6. The CDR3 sequence is 15 residues long. CDR1 is SGHAT and CDR2 is FQNNGV in the germline V gene. CDR3 protein: CASSLDFTSGRIQYF. The CDR3 DNA reads as TGTGCCAGCAGCTTAGATTTTACTAGCGGGAGGATCCAGTACTTC.

With regard to this clonotype: A read error may be the cause here, since a much bigger clone is one base away. This chain uses TRBV2 with TRBJ2-4, with 15 bases identical to TRBD2. Germline-derived CDR1 and CDR2 are SNHLY and FYNNEI. The junction had 22 bases not matched to a gene; V was cut back by 0 bases and J by 13 bases. The CDR3 has 21 amino acids. The CDR3 nucleotides read TGTGCCAGCAGTGAAGCGCACCGGACTAGCGGGAGGGAAAGCTCCTACAATGAGCAGTACTTC. Protein product: CASSEAHRTSGRESSYNEQYF.

This clonotype was observed many times. This sequence joins TRBV20-1 and TRBJ2-1; 7 nucleotides match TRBD1. This CDR3 contains 12 residues. Looked up from germline, CDR1 is DFQATT and CDR2 is SNEGSKA (reference sequence). V lost 7 bases, J lost 5 bases, and 5 bases stayed unmatched. This CDR3 is CSGEGGDNEQFF. The CDR3 nucleotides read TGCAGTGGCGAAGGGGGCGACAATGAGCAGTTCTTC.

Concerning this clonotype itself: This may arise from a read error, as a much more abundant clone is one base away. The V gene is TRBV7-9, the J gene TRBJ1-2, with TRBD1 identical over 7 bases. The length of the CDR3 is 14 residues. Germline assignment: CDR1 SEHNR and CDR2 FQNEAQ (reference sequence). DNA for the CDR3: TGTGCCGGCAGCCTAACAGGGGACAACTATGGCTACACCTTC. This codes for CAGSLTGDNYGYTF.

This clonotype was seen only a few times. This may be a read error: a much more frequent sequence differs by one nucleotide. This chain uses TRBV28 with TRBJ2-1; 7 bases line up with TRBD1. Germline V CDR1 and CDR2: MDHEN, SYDVKM. This CDR3 spans 15 amino acids. CDR3 in amino acids: CASSRPGQRINEQLF. The CDR3 DNA reads TGTGCCAGCAGTCGGCCGGGACAGCGGATCAATGAGCAGCTCTTC.

In this sample, this clonotype turned up many times. The chain has TRBV18 and TRBJ2-2; the D is unclear. V was trimmed by 3 bases and J by 1 base, leaving 6 bases between them. Germline CDR1 KGHSH, CDR2 LQKENI. The CDR3 is 14 amino acids. The CDR3, as DNA: TGTGCCAGCTCACCCACCATGAACACCGGGGAGCTGTTTTTT. Amino acid sequence: CASSPTMNTGELFF.

This clonotype was observed many times. This chain uses TRBV4-1 with TRBJ2-1, with a tentative D call TRBD1 (5 bases). This CDR3 spans 17 amino acids. Germline loops: CDR1 MGHRA, CDR2 YSYEKL. The V and J ends lost 5 bases and 0 bases respectively, with 17 bases between them. This CDR3 is CASSSTFRQSSYNEQFF. The CDR3 DNA reads as TGCGCCAGCAGCTCCACCTTCAGACAGAGCTCCTACAATGAGCAGTTCTTC.

Remarks on this clonotype: This likely came from a read error, as a far larger clone is one base away. The chain uses TRBV6-1 and TRBJ1-5; D not certain. The CDR3 spans 15 residues. Germline V gene sequence: CDR1 MNHNS, CDR2 SASEGT. The CDR3 bases are TGTGCCAACAGTTCGTTCGACGGACTCAATCAGCCCCAGCATTTT. This encodes CANSSFDGLNQPQHF.

Many counts were recorded for this clonotype. The CDR3: CASSEGTSGKETQYF. The DNA of the CDR3 is TGTGCCAGCAGTGAGGGGACTAGCGGAAAAGAGACCCAGTACTTC. This chain links TRBV2 with TRBJ2-5; 11 bases agree with TRBD2. The CDR3 is 15 amino acids. Germline CDR1 reads SNHLY; CDR2 reads FYNNEI. Unmatched junction bases numbered 3, after V lost 3 bases and J lost 3 bases.

This clonotype was observed many times. This sequence joins TRBV5-1 and TRBJ2-7; 8 nucleotides match TRBD1. CDR1 and CDR2 from the germline V gene are SGHRS and YFSETQ. The length of the CDR3 is 15 residues. The ends lost 0 bases at V and 3 bases at J; junction bases unmatched: 5. The CDR3 DNA reads as TGCGCCAGCAGCTTGGCCAATGACAGGGGCTACGAGCAGTACTTC. Amino acid sequence: CASSLANDRGYEQYF.

This clonotype showed up many times. This chain links TRBV7-2 with TRBJ2-5; D gene ambiguous. Germline V gene data show CDR1 as SGHTA and CDR2 as FQGNSA. The CDR3 contains 14 residues. V lost 5 bases and J 2 bases, leaving 12 bases between the germline ends. The CDR3 DNA reads as TGTGCCAGCAGCCCCTACAGTATTCAAGAGACCCAGTACTTC. It yields the protein CASSPYSIQETQYF.